Presented here are 20 T cell receptor beta chains from one specimen sequenced in a study of tumor and adjacent non-tumor tissue in lung cancer. RNA was extracted from bulk tissue without any cell sorting. A modified ARM-PCR protocol with three rounds of nested PCR amplified TCRbeta. One entry per CDR3 protein results from TCRdb running MiXCR on the multiplex PCR reads. The table lists approximately 75,000 distinct CDR3 sequences, under 85% of them singletons. The sample was lung tumor tissue. The origin of the receptors is a woman aged 50 to 65 with non-small cell lung cancer.

Comments on this clonotype: Since no conserved phenylalanine or tryptophan closes the CDR3, a read error is the likely cause. The gene calls are TRBV6-1 and TRBJ2-7; a possible D gene is TRBD2 (6 bases). CDR1 and CDR2 (germline): MNHNS, SASEGT. This CDR3 region has 14 residues. CDR3 sequence (DNA): TGTGCCAGCATTGAACGTTTGGAGGGCTACGAGCAGTACTTA. Protein product: CASIERLEGYEQYL.

The sample holds one count of this clonotype. A much larger clone differs by one base, so this may be a read error. Lacking the conserved final phenylalanine or tryptophan, this CDR3 likely reflects a read error. The chain employs TRBV20-1 and TRBJ2-7; 7 nucleotides align to TRBD2. V was clipped by 1 base and J by 2 bases; unmatched bases: 8. This CDR3 spans 15 amino acids. Germline V gene sequence: CDR1 DFQATT, CDR2 SNEGSKA (reference sequence). In nucleotides, the CDR3 is TGCAGTGCTAGAGGGGGCCAGGGAGGGGCCTACGAGCAGTACTTA. This encodes CSARGGQGGAYEQYL.

This clonotype appeared many times. The V and J genes are TRBV7-9 and TRBJ2-7; tentative D call: TRBD2 (6 bases). The CDR3 loop spans 15 amino acids. Germline CDR1 and CDR2: SEHNR and FQNEAQ (reference sequence). Trimming shortened V by 5 bases and J by 3 bases, and 17 bases separated the two germline ends. This CDR3 is CASSPGGRRNYEQYF. Here the CDR3 DNA reads TGTGCCAGCAGCCCCGGGGGTCGGCGTAACTACGAGCAGTACTTC.

Details on this clonotype: A junction end diverges from the germline sequence, so it may reflect a read error. The chain couples TRBV4-1 to TRBJ2-6; D is uncertain. The germline V gene has CDR1 MGHRA and CDR2 YSYEKL. The CDR3 runs 18 residues. CDR3 sequence: CASSQDLTHRSGVNILTF. The CDR3 DNA sequence: TGCGCCAGCAGCCAAGATCTGACACACCGCTCTGGGGTCAACATCCTGACTTTC.

On this clonotype: No conserved phenylalanine or tryptophan is present at the end of the CDR3, so a read error is the likely explanation. The DNA is left out, because the CDR3 cannot be placed on it with certainty; the CDR3 is given as TCRdb lists it. The chain couples TRBV6-1 to TRBJ1-1; the DNA was not used to check the table's D call, TRBD1. Germline V gene data show CDR1 as MNHNS and CDR2 as SASEGT. The CDR3 has 13 residues if both end residues are counted. The CDR3 loop reads CTSSPGTGYKPFL.

As to this clonotype: This sequence may be a read error, since a much larger clone differs from it by one base. The chain couples TRBV20-1 to TRBJ2-3; D is perhaps TRBD1 (5 bases). The CDR3 totals 12 residues. CDR1 and CDR2 from the germline V gene are DFQATT and SNEGSKA (reference sequence). For the CDR3, the DNA is TGCAGCCTATCGCAAGGGGCAGGTACGCAGTATTTT. It specifies CSLSQGAGTQYF.

The chain links TRBV5-1 to TRBJ2-5; a weak D match, TRBD2 (6 bases). The CDR3 loop spans 14 amino acids. V lost 0 bases and J lost 11, with 17 bases in between. The germline V gene has CDR1 SGHRS and CDR2 YFSETQ. The CDR3 here is CASSLVPGEEAQYF. For the CDR3, the DNA is TGCGCCAGCAGCTTGGTTCCGGGAGAAGAGGCTCAGTACTTC.

On this clonotype: The CDR3 does not close with the conserved phenylalanine or tryptophan, likely indicating a read error. V is TRBV4-1 and J is TRBJ2-7; a possible D gene is TRBD1 (5 bases). The V gene's germline CDR1 is MGHRA and CDR2 YSYEKL. Trimming stripped 0 bases from V and 7 bases from J, with 10 bases between. This CDR3 region has 13 residues. Here the CDR3 DNA reads TGCGCCAGCAGCCAAGAGTTCAGGGATGAGCAGTACCTC. It is translated as CASSQEFRDEQYL.

The CDR3 DNA reads TGTGCCAACGAGTTTAGCACAGATACGCAGTATTTT. It translates to CANEFSTDTQYF. This sequence joins TRBV6-5 and TRBJ2-3, with D uncertain. Per germline, CDR1 MNHEY and CDR2 SVGAGI. The V gene lost 10 bases and the J gene lost 0 bases, with 8 bases spanning the gap. The CDR3 loop spans 12 amino acids.

This clonotype came up once. A much larger clone differs by one base, so this may be a read error. This rearrangement joins TRBV10-3 to TRBJ1-1, with D maybe TRBD1 (5 bases). From germline, CDR1 is ENHRY and CDR2 SYGVKD. The CDR3 consists of 11 residues. CDR3 region: CVAQGDTEAFF. CDR3 coding DNA: TGTGTCGCCCAGGGTGACACTGAAGCTTTCTTT.

This clonotype was detected many times. The CDR3 DNA sequence: TGCGCCAGCAGTGAGTACCAAGAGACCCAGTACTTC. It translates to CASSEYQETQYF. The chain carries TRBV10-2 and TRBJ2-5; no clear D gene. CDR3 length: 12 residues. The V gene's germline CDR1 is WSHSY and CDR2 SAAADI. Deletions cut 1 base from V and 0 bases from J, with 0 bases between.

About this clonotype: At one end the junction does not follow the germline gene, possibly because of a read error. The V gene is TRBV6-1, the J gene TRBJ2-3, with 8 positions matching TRBD2. The CDR3 has 16 residues. Germline CDR1 is MNHNS and CDR2 is SASEGT. The CDR3 loop is CASSGSLAGSTDTRYF. The CDR3 bases are TGTGCCAGCAGTGGGAGTCTAGCGGGTAGCACAGATACGCGGTATTTT.

Regarding this clonotype: The junction differs from germline at one of its ends, possibly a read error. J is TRBJ2-1 and V is TRBV7-2; 8 bases fit TRBD2. The CDR3 consists of 15 residues. Germline CDR1 reads SGHTA; CDR2 reads FQGNSA. This chain's CDR3 is CVSSLGGRSYNEQFF. CDR3 DNA: TGTGTCAGCAGCTTAGGCGGGAGGTCCTACAATGAGCAGTTCTTC. Complete variable domain (other parts from reference TRBV7-2 and TRBJ2-1): GAGVSQSPSNKVTEKGKDVELRCDPISGHTALYWYRQSLGQGLEFLIYFQGNSAPDKSGLPSDRFSAERTGGSVSTLTIQRTQQEDSAVYLCVSSLGGRSYNEQFFGPGTRLTVL.

Only a few counts were recorded for this clonotype. Sequence at one end of the junction differs from germline and may be a read error. V gene TRBV11-1 combines with J gene TRBJ2-5; 9 bases map to TRBD1. CDR1 SGHAT and CDR2 FQDESV come from the germline V gene (reference sequence). This CDR3 has 14 amino acids. The CDR3 is CASSPGQGVKTQCF. As DNA, the CDR3 is TGTGCCAGTAGCCCGGGACAGGGCGTAAAGACCCAGTGCTTC.

The rearrangement joins TRBV10-3 to TRBJ2-7; 11 nucleotides agree with TRBD2. CDR1 and CDR2 (germline): ENHRY, SYGVKD. The CDR3 has 14 residues. V dropped 7 bases and J dropped 8; count of bases not matched to a gene: 10. The CDR3 is CAITQSASGRKQYF. CDR3 coding DNA: TGTGCCATCACCCAATCTGCTAGCGGGAGGAAGCAGTACTTC.

This clonotype was observed many times. This sequence joins TRBV12-3 or TRBV12-4 and TRBJ1-4, with D hard to call. V was clipped by 3 bases and J by 5 bases, with 7 bases between them. The CDR3 contains 13 residues. The chain's CDR3 is CASSFSGNEKLFF. For the CDR3, the DNA is TGTGCCAGCAGTTTTTCTGGGAATGAAAAACTGTTTTTT.

The chain carries TRBV11-1 and TRBJ2-1, with D possibly matching TRBD1 (6 bases). CDR1 is SGHAT and CDR2 is FQDESV in the germline V gene (reference sequence). The length of the CDR3 is 15 residues. The V end was cut by 4 bases, the J end by 6 bases, with 16 bases between. CDR3 sequence: CASSSQGLEINEQFF. For the CDR3, the DNA is TGTGCCAGCAGCTCCCAGGGGTTGGAGATCAATGAGCAGTTCTTC.

By sample fraction, this clonotype is medium-sized. The CDR3 DNA is TGTGCCAGCAGTTCCCCGGGACGGGGATCTAATGAGCAGTTCTTC. Amino acids: CASSSPGRGSNEQFF. This chain connects TRBV12-3 or TRBV12-4 to TRBJ2-1; perhaps D is TRBD1 or TRBD2 (5 bases each). The CDR3 is 15 amino acids. Trimming took 4 bases from V and 7 from J, leaving 17 bases between them.

The rearrangement links TRBV11-2 to TRBJ1-2, with D perhaps TRBD1 (5 bases). The germline CDR1 and CDR2 sequences are SGHAT and FQNNGV. The CDR3 has 13 amino acids. The CDR3 coding sequence is TGTGCTAACAGCCTCATGGTGGGGGACGGCTACACCTTC. Amino acid sequence: CANSLMVGDGYTF.

The chain employs TRBV11-1 and TRBJ1-2; TRBD1 is a possible D gene (6 bases). The CDR3 has 13 residues. V was cut by 9 bases and J by 8 bases, with 19 bases left in between. CDR1 is SGHAT and CDR2 is FQDESV in the germline V gene (reference sequence). The CDR3 here is CASNSEGGRGYTF. The CDR3 nucleotides read TGTGCCAGTAACTCAGAGGGGGGAAGAGGCTACACCTTC. The full variable domain, rest sourced from reference TRBV11-1 and TRBJ1-2, is EAEVAQSPRYKITEKSQAVAFWCDPISGHATLYWYRQILGQGPELLVQFQDESVVDDSQLPKDRFSAERLKGVDSTLKIQPAELGDSAMYLCASNSEGGRGYTFGSGTRLTVV.